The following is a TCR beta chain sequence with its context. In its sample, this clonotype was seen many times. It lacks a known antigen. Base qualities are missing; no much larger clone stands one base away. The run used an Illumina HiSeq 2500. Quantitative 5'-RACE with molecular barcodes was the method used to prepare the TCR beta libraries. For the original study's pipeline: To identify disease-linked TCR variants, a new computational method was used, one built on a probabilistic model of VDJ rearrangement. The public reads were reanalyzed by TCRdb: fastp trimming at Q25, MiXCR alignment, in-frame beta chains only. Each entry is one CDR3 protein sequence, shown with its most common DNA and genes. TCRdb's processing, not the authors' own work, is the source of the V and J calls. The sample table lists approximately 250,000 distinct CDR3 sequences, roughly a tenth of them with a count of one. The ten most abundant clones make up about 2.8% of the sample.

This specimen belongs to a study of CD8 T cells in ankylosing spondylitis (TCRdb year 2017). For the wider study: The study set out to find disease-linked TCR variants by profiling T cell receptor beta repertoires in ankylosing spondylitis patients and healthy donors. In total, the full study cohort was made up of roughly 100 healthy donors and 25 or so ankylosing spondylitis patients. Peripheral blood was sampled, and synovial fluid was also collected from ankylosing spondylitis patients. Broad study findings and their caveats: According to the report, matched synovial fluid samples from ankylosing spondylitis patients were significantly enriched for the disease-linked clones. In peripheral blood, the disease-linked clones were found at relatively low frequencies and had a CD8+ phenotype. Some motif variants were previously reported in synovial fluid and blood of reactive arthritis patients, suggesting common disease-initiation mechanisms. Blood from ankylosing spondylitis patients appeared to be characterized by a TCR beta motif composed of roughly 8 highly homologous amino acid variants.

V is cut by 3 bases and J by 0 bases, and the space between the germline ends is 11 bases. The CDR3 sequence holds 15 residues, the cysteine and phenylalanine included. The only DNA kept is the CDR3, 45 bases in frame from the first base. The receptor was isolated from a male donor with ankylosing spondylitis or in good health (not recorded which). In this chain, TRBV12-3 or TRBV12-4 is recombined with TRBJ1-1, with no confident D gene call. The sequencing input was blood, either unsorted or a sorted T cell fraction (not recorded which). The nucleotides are TGTGCCAGCAGTTTCGGGTGGCAAGTGAACACTGAAGCTTTCTTT. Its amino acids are CASSFGWQVNTEAFF.